This T cell receptor (beta chain) was profiled in a study of human T cells and chemical hapten exposure. V dropped 6 bases and J dropped 7; count of bases not matched to a gene: 5. The CDR3 contains 13 residues. Time point specified: pre-sensitization, week 0. Treatment in this sample: therapeutic diphenylcyclopropenone sensitization with weekly scalp DPC. TCRdb processed the RACE reads anew with MiXCR; each CDR3 protein has one entry. The repertoire consists of a few hundred thousand distinct CDR3 sequences, with around 5.5% occurring once and the leading ten covering less than 9%. This clonotype has ten or more counts.

Sequenced material: whole blood, taken in connection with sensitization to the hapten diphenylcyclopropenone (DPC). The chain has TRBV12-3 or TRBV12-4 and TRBJ1-5, with 8 bases identical to TRBD1. This clonotype originated in a young woman with alopecia areata. Some clones in this sample may be carry-over from other donors' samples. In DNA, the CDR3 is TGTGCCAGCAGGATAGGACAGGGCCAGCCCCAGCATTTT. Its protein product is CASRIGQGQPQHF.